What follows describes a single T cell receptor (beta chain). Its antigen remains unidentified. Treatment meaning: oral pan-JAK inhibitor, 5-10 mg twice daily. Lesional scalp punch biopsies and peripheral blood came from alopecia areata patients. Trimming removed 8 bases from V and 2 bases from J; junction bases left unmatched: 8. Germline loops: CDR1 GTSNPN, CDR2 SVGIG (reference sequence). The CDR3 sequence is 14 residues long. This sample was included in a study of CD8+ T cells in alopecia areata. Study summary: The duration of tofacitinib was 6 to 18 months, with 6 months off drug afterward. Findings and limits, study-wide: Although TCR sharing was seen in mice, sharing across patients was less clear, possibly for HLA-related reasons.

Following extraction, RNA underwent reverse transcription to cDNA, which served as the sequencing template. Assay: immunoSEQ multiplex PCR; the TCRdb copy retains only in-frame clones and omits some. The sample consists of over 150,000 clones, about 48% of them appearing once. This sequence originates from a human donor with alopecia areata. The rearrangement uses TRBV30 and TRBJ1-5, with 8 bases that match TRBD1. Source: CD8+ T cells sorted from blood, taken at week 24, from a patient treated with tofacitinib. CDR3 sequence reads: CAATGEVGNQPQHF. The CDR3 DNA reads TGTGCCGCGACAGGGGAGGTTGGCAATCAGCCCCAGCATTTT.